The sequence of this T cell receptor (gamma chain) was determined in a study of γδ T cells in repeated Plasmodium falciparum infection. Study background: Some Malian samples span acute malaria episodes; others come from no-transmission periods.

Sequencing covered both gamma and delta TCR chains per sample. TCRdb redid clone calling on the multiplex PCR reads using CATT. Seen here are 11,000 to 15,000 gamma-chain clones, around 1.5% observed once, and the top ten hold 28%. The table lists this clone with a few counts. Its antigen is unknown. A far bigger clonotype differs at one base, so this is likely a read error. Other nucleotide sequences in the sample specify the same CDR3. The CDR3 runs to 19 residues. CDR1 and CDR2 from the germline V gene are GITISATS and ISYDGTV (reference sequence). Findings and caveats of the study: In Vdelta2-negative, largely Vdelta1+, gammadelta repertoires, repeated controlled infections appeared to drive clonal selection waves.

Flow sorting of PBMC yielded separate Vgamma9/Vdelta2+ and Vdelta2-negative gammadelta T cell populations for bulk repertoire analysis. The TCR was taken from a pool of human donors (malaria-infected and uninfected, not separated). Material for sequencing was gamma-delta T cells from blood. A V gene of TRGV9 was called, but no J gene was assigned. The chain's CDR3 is CALWDHPEGQELGKKIKVF. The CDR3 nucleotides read TGTGCCTTGTGGGACCACCCAGAGGGTCAAGAGTTGGGCAAAAAAATCAAGGTATTC.